This entry concerns a single TCR beta chain. This sample is drawn from a study of cytomegalovirus exposure and HLA in healthy donors. It was with 60 Vbeta and 13 Jbeta primers that the PCR ran. Method: immunoSEQ multiplex PCR; TCRdb's copy keeps in-frame clones and lacks some. This table holds approximately 190,000 clones, approximately 80% found once. In germline, CDR1 is GTSNPN, CDR2 SVGIG (reference sequence). CDR3 length: 14 residues. V shed 2 bases, J shed 6 bases, and the junction held 3 bases outside the gene matches. Sequencing was carried out using PBMCs. The clonotype comes from a woman in her twenties or thirties in good health and CMV-seropositive. J is TRBJ2-3 and V is TRBV30; 12 nucleotides line up with TRBD1. The CDR3 sequence: CAWSLGTGGDTQYF. The CDR3 DNA follows: TGTGCCTGGAGTCTAGGGACAGGGGGCGATACGCAGTATTTT.